Shown below are 32 T cell receptor beta chains from a single sample sequenced in a study of T and B cells in COVID-19 patients. From blood, roughly 240-550 ng of genomic DNA served as TRB template. BIOMED2 TRB-A/B primer pools were used in multiplex TRB PCR. TCRdb redid the calling of the multiplex PCR reads with MiXCR, one entry per CDR3 protein. The repertoire has approximately 8,100 distinct CDR3 sequences, less than 35% of them found once; the top ten carry 17%. Input material: blood. The receptors shown here come from a human donor with active COVID-19.

A word on this clonotype: A much more abundant neighbour one base away suggests this may be a read error. This chain's CDR3 is CASSFRVRDTQYF. The CDR3 nucleotides are TGTGCCAGCAGTTTCCGGGTGAGAGATACGCAGTATTTT. The chain joins TRBV27 to TRBJ2-3; D is uncertain. The CDR3 contains 13 residues. Trimming took off 3 bases at V and 5 bases at J, with 9 bases between the two ends. CDR1 and CDR2 (germline): MNHEY, SMNVEV (reference sequence).

Concerning this clonotype itself: Germline and junction disagree at one end, which may indicate a read error. In DNA form, the CDR3 reads TGTGCCAGCAGCCAAGTCGCCCGGGACGTCAATGAAAAACTGTTTTTT. It specifies CASSQVARDVNEKLFF. V is TRBV4-3 and J is TRBJ1-4, with a tentative D call TRBD1 (5 bases). The CDR3 runs to 16 residues. Germline V gene sequence: CDR1 LGHNA, CDR2 YSLEER.

The V gene is TRBV5-1, the J gene TRBJ2-5, with 8 bases lining up with TRBD1. V lost 0 bases and J lost 4; bases outside the gene matches: 14. The CDR3 totals 18 residues. Looked up from germline, CDR1 is SGHRS and CDR2 is YFSETQ. CDR3 bases: TGCGCCAGCAGCTTGGTGACCATCCTGGACAGGGCGGGAGAGACCCAGTACTTC. This encodes CASSLVTILDRAGETQYF. The full variable domain, with the rest looked up from reference TRBV5-1 and TRBJ2-5, is KAGVTQTPRYLIKTRGQQVTLSCSPISGHRSVSWYQQTPGQGLQFLFEYFSETQRNKGNFPGRFSGRQFSNSRSEMNVSTLELGDSALYLCASSLVTILDRAGETQYFGPGTRLLVL.

By its share, this clonotype is medium-sized. This sequence joins TRBV12-3 or TRBV12-4 and TRBJ1-1; D gene unclear. This CDR3 is 13 amino acids long. Between the trimmed V and J ends, which lost 1 base and 1 base, there was a span of 4 bases. CDR3 in amino acids: CASSLVANTEAFF. The CDR3 DNA is TGTGCCAGCAGTTTAGTGGCGAACACTGAAGCTTTCTTT.

Notes on this clonotype: A read error may be the cause here, since a much bigger clone is one base away. A read error is likely, as this CDR3 ends without the conserved phenylalanine or tryptophan. This chain links TRBV19 with TRBJ2-5; 7 positions match TRBD1. This CDR3 has 15 residues. The germline CDR1 and CDR2 sequences are LNHDA and SQIVND (reference sequence). The J segment lost 1 base and the V segment lost 6 bases, leaving 8 bases of the junction unmatched. The CDR3: CASSPHRDSQETQYL. The CDR3 DNA reads TGTGCCAGTAGCCCCCACCGGGACAGCCAAGAGACCCAGTACCTC.

The rearrangement joins TRBV7-9 to TRBJ2-7; possible D gene TRBD1, 6 bases. CDR1 and CDR2 from the germline V gene are SEHNR and FQNEAQ (reference sequence). This CDR3 spans 13 amino acids. With 2 bases removed from V and 6 bases from J, the gap between germline ends came to 11 bases. CDR3 DNA: TGTGCCAGCAGCTTACCCAGGGGAGTCGAGCAGTACTTC. This encodes CASSLPRGVEQYF.

This clonotype has only a few counts. The rearrangement links TRBV12-3 or TRBV12-4 to TRBJ2-1; TRBD2 aligns across 9 bases. The ends lost 8 bases at V and 3 bases at J; junction bases unmatched: 11. This CDR3 has 16 amino acids. CDR3 nucleotide sequence: TGTGCCAGCGGTAGTGAGCGGGGGGCCTTCTACAATGAGCAGTTCTTC. It encodes CASGSERGAFYNEQFF.

A few counts support this clonotype. The chain uses TRBV12-3 or TRBV12-4 and TRBJ1-3; D is unresolved. V shed 7 bases and J shed 0 bases, with 10 bases lying between them. The CDR3 consists of 14 residues. CDR3 nucleotides: TGTGCCAGCACCCCAGCGAGCTCTGGAAACACCATATATTTT. Translation gives CASTPASSGNTIYF.

This clonotype has only a few counts. The V and J genes are TRBV24-1 and TRBJ2-3; no firm D call. Germline-derived CDR1 and CDR2 are KGHDR and SFDVKD. The CDR3 runs to 13 residues. V lost 2 bases and J lost 5, with 7 bases in between. The CDR3 DNA reads as TGTGCCACCAGTGATTCTACGGGAGATACGCAGTATTTT. It is translated as CATSDSTGDTQYF.

Concerning this clonotype itself: Its ends do not fully match the called genes, so a read error is possible. This rearrangement joins TRBV2 to TRBJ2-1; D is possibly TRBD1 (6 bases). Looked up from germline, CDR1 is SNHLY and CDR2 is FYNNEI. CDR3 size: 15 residues. CDR3 sequence reads: CVSRTGWGQYNEQFF. CDR3 DNA sequence: TGTGTCAGCAGGACCGGGTGGGGGCAATACAATGAGCAGTTCTTC. Supplemented by reference TRBV2 and TRBJ2-1, the full variable domain reads EPEVTQTPSHQVTQMGQEVILRCVPISNHLYFYWYRQILGQKVEFLVSFYNNEISEKSEIFDDQFSVERPDGSNFTLKIRSTKLEDSAMYFCVSRTGWGQYNEQFFGPGTRLTVL.

In this sample, this clonotype turned up a few times. This rearrangement joins TRBV7-9 to TRBJ1-4, with D hard to call. Germline CDR1 reads SEHNR; CDR2 reads FQNEAQ (reference sequence). The CDR3 totals 14 residues. The germline V and J ends were trimmed by 3 bases and 7 bases, with 12 bases remaining between them. The CDR3 region has the DNA TGTGCCAGCAGCTTCCGGACGGGTGGTGAAAAACTGTTTTTT. Translation gives CASSFRTGGEKLFF.

V gene TRBV19 combines with J gene TRBJ1-1, with TRBD1 identical over 7 bases. This CDR3 is 13 amino acids long. The germline V gene encodes CDR1 LNHDA and CDR2 SQIVND (reference sequence). J gave up 3 bases and V 6 bases, and 4 bases lay outside the gene matches. The CDR3 DNA is TGTGCCAGTAGGAACAGGGGACACACTGAAGCTTTCTTT. Protein sequence: CASRNRGHTEAFF. Variable domain in full (rest from reference TRBV19 and TRBJ1-1): DGGITQSPKYLFRKEGQNVTLSCEQNLNHDAMYWYRQDPGQGLRLIYYSQIVNDFQKGDIAEGYSVSREKKESFPLTVTSAQKNPTAFYLCASRNRGHTEAFFGQGTRLTVV.

The chain uses TRBV20-1 and TRBJ1-1, with 8 bases identical to TRBD1. Germline V gives CDR1 DFQATT, CDR2 SNEGSKA (reference sequence). J gave up 6 bases and V 4 bases, and 13 bases lay outside the gene matches. The CDR3 has 15 amino acids. The CDR3 is CSAKRGQGDYAEAFF. CDR3 in DNA: TGCAGTGCTAAGAGAGGACAGGGTGATTACGCTGAAGCTTTCTTT.

This clonotype is deemed medium-sized. The V gene is TRBV18, the J gene TRBJ2-3; 8 nucleotides match TRBD1. There are 14 residues in the CDR3. Germline loops: CDR1 KGHSH, CDR2 LQKENI. J was trimmed by 6 bases and V by 3 bases; bases with no gene match: 5. The CDR3 loop reads CASSPGQGGDTQYF. DNA of the CDR3: TGTGCCAGCTCACCCGGACAGGGCGGGGATACGCAGTATTTT.

This clonotype is judged medium-sized. The chain uses TRBV6-5 and TRBJ2-3; weak D call: TRBD2 (6 bases). V was trimmed by 11 bases and J by 0 bases, leaving 18 bases between them. The CDR3 sequence is 15 residues long. Germline CDR1 MNHEY, CDR2 SVGAGI. As DNA, the CDR3 is TGTGCCGCGTCCCGGGGACTGACTAGCACAGATACGCAGTATTTT. It codes for CAASRGLTSTDTQYF.

This clonotype was seen only once. A read error may account for a junction end that differs from germline. The CDR3 DNA follows: TGTGCCACCAGTGATCTCCCCGGCAGTAGGGGGTATGTGAATGAGCAGTTCTTC. Amino acid sequence: CATSDLPGSRGYVNEQFF. V and J are TRBV27 and TRBJ2-1; D might be TRBD1 (6 bases). This CDR3 is 18 amino acids long. Germline CDR1 reads MNHEY; CDR2 reads SMNVEV (reference sequence).

This clonotype is categorized as medium-sized. V usage is TRBV29-1 and J usage is TRBJ2-1; 7 positions agree with TRBD1. J lost 5 bases, V lost 5 bases, and 9 bases had no gene match. In germline, CDR1 is SQVTM, CDR2 ANQGSEA. CDR3 length: 14 residues. The CDR3 region has the DNA TGCAGCGTTCTAGCTACAGGGGCAAACAATGAGCAGTTCTTC. Translation: CSVLATGANNEQFF.

The chain uses TRBV13 and TRBJ2-3, with 12 positions matching TRBD2. The CDR3 covers 16 residues. V lost 3 bases, J lost 4 bases, and 5 bases stayed unmatched. Germline V lookup: CDR1 PRHDT, CDR2 FYEKMQ (reference sequence). Written as DNA, the CDR3 is TGTGCCAGCAGCTTCCCTAGCGGGGGGGCCCCAGATACGCAGTATTTT. Protein sequence: CASSFPSGGAPDTQYF.

The chain uses TRBV7-2 and TRBJ1-2; 9 nucleotides line up with TRBD1. V was pared by 5 bases and J by 8 bases, with 6 bases of the junction left unmatched. Germline loops: CDR1 SGHTA, CDR2 FQGNSA. The CDR3 contains 13 residues. The CDR3 region is CASSMGQGYGYTF. The CDR3 DNA reads TGTGCCAGCAGCATGGGACAGGGTTACGGCTACACCTTC.

As regards this clonotype: This could be a read error, since a much larger clone is one nucleotide away. The V call is TRBV6-5, the J call TRBJ2-1; D gene ambiguous. Germline V gives CDR1 MNHEY, CDR2 SVGAGI. The CDR3 sequence is 16 residues long. The CDR3 region is CARSYSRSLAYNEQFF. In DNA, the CDR3 is TGTGCCAGAAGTTACTCAAGGTCCCTGGCCTACAATGAGCAGTTCTTC.

In its sample, this clonotype is medium-sized. The V call is TRBV19, the J call TRBJ2-2; 7 bases are a match to TRBD1. CDR3 length equals 16 residues. Germline V lookup: CDR1 LNHDA, CDR2 SQIVND (reference sequence). The V segment lost 0 bases and the J segment 4 bases; nucleotides outside the gene matches: 5. CDR3 coding DNA: TGTGCCAGTAGTATAGATAGGGGGCCGTCCACCGGGGAGCTGTTTTTT. As protein: CASSIDRGPSTGELFF.

This clonotype was detected a few times. V is TRBV13 and J is TRBJ2-3; 9 bases agree with TRBD1. The CDR3 consists of 15 residues. Germline CDR1 is PRHDT and CDR2 is FYEKMQ (reference sequence). The trim removed 3 bases at V and 8 bases at J, leaving 9 bases unmatched. The CDR3 nucleotides read TGTGCCAGCAGCTTGGCTAACAGGGGGCCGGGTACGCAGTATTTT. This encodes CASSLANRGPGTQYF.

This clonotype appeared a few times. This chain connects TRBV12-3 or TRBV12-4 to TRBJ2-1; TRBD2 matches at 7 bases. The V and J ends lost 7 bases and 4 bases, in that order; junction bases with no gene match: 10. This CDR3 contains 15 residues. This CDR3 reads CASTIRSGGYNEQFF. In DNA, the CDR3 is TGTGCCAGCACCATAAGGTCGGGGGGATACAATGAGCAGTTCTTC.

Concerning this clonotype itself: A read error may be the cause here, since a much bigger clone is one base away. The chain carries TRBV27 and TRBJ1-4; D is uncertain. There are 13 residues in the CDR3. Per germline, CDR1 MNHEY and CDR2 SMNVEV (reference sequence). The germline V and J ends were trimmed by 9 bases and 7 bases, with 15 bases remaining between them. CDR3 nucleotide sequence: TGTGCCAGAAGTGCCAACCTTGGTGAAAAACTGTTTTTT. Translated: CARSANLGEKLFF.

The chain links TRBV20-1 to TRBJ1-2; D might be TRBD1 (6 bases). Trimming removed 6 bases at V and 2 bases at J, with 7 bases between. In germline, CDR1 is DFQATT, CDR2 SNEGSKA (reference sequence). This CDR3 has 11 residues. The CDR3 DNA reads as TGCAGTGCCCAGGGGAACTATGGCTACACCTTC. Its translation: CSAQGNYGYTF.

This clonotype counts as medium-sized. This CDR3 is CASRRGAAGELFF. The CDR3 nucleotides read TGTGCCAGCAGACGGGGGGCGGCCGGGGAGCTGTTTTTT. The chain couples TRBV6-5 to TRBJ2-2; TRBD2 might be the D (7 bases). The CDR3 consists of 13 residues. From germline, CDR1 is MNHEY and CDR2 SVGAGI. Deletions cut 6 bases from V and 6 bases from J, with 11 bases between.

This chain uses TRBV7-2 with TRBJ2-1; 10 positions agree with TRBD1. CDR1 is SGHTA, CDR2 FQGNSA, per germline. After removal of 2 bases from V and 15 bases from J, the junction contained 10 bases not matched to a gene. This CDR3 contains 14 residues. The CDR3 region is CASSLPPATGGLFF. The CDR3, as DNA: TGTGCCAGCAGCTTACCCCCCGCGACAGGGGGCCTGTTCTTC.

This clonotype was seen just once. This chain connects TRBV6-5 to TRBJ2-1, with TRBD1 matching over 10 bases. CDR3 length: 13 amino acids. Germline loops: CDR1 MNHEY, CDR2 SVGAGI. V trimming: 6 bases; J trimming: 10 bases; junction bases outside the gene matches: 6. The CDR3 loop is CASRTGGSYEQFF. DNA for the CDR3: TGTGCCAGCAGGACAGGGGGCTCCTACGAGCAGTTCTTC.

This clonotype is categorized as medium-sized. The chain joins TRBV19 to TRBJ2-3; D might be TRBD1 (5 bases). This CDR3 has 14 amino acids. V lost 9 bases and J lost 1, with 14 bases in between. Germline V gene data show CDR1 as LNHDA and CDR2 as SQIVND (reference sequence). The CDR3 sequence: CASSTQGGTDTQYF. CDR3 nucleotide sequence: TGTGCCAGCTCAACCCAGGGTGGCACAGATACGCAGTATTTT. The variable domain in full, with the rest retrieved from reference TRBV19 and TRBJ2-3, is DGGITQSPKYLFRKEGQNVTLSCEQNLNHDAMYWYRQDPGQGLRLIYYSQIVNDFQKGDIAEGYSVSREKKESFPLTVTSAQKNPTAFYLCASSTQGGTDTQYFGPGTRLTVL.

By share, this clonotype counts as medium-sized. V and J are TRBV12-3 or TRBV12-4 and TRBJ2-5, with TRBD2 matching 13 bases. CDR3 length: 17 amino acids. V trimming: 6 bases; J trimming: 2 bases; junction bases outside the gene matches: 9. The CDR3: CASRMVGLAGSQETQYF. CDR3 bases: TGTGCCAGCAGGATGGTGGGACTAGCGGGGAGTCAAGAGACCCAGTACTTC.

As for this clonotype: A much larger clone sits a single nucleotide away, making a read error possible. The chain recombines TRBV6-6 with TRBJ1-6, with D unclear. This CDR3 spans 15 amino acids. The V gene's germline CDR1 is MNHNY and CDR2 SVGAGI (reference sequence). The V end lost 11 bases, the J end lost 7 bases, and 21 bases lay between the germline ends. CDR3 sequence: CAGLPRTQWNSPLHF. The CDR3, as DNA: TGTGCCGGCCTCCCCCGGACCCAATGGAATTCACCCCTCCACTTT.

The table lists this clonotype with a few counts. The chain has TRBV7-6 and TRBJ2-5; possible D gene TRBD2, 7 bases. The CDR3 is made up of 18 amino acids. V lost 4 bases, J lost 3 bases, and 24 bases lay in between. CDR1 is SGHVS and CDR2 is FNYEAQ in the germline V gene. Here the CDR3 reads CASSSENDLGAGEETQYF. The CDR3 bases are TGTGCCAGCAGCTCCGAAAACGATTTGGGGGCGGGGGAAGAGACCCAGTACTTC.